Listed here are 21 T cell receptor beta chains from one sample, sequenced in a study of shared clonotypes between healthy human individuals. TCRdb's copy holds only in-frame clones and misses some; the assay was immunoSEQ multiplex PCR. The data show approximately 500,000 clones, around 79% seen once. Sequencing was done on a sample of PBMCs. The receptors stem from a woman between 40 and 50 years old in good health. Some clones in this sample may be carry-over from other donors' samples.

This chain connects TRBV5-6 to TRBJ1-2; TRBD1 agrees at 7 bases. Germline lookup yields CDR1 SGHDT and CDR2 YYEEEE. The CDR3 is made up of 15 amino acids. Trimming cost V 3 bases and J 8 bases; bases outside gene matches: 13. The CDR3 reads CASSWTATGLSGYTF. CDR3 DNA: TGTGCCAGCAGCTGGACCGCGACAGGGTTGAGCGGCTACACCTTC. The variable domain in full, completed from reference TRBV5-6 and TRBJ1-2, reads DAGVTQSPTHLIKTRGQQVTLRCSPKSGHDTVSWYQQALGQGPQFIFQYYEEEERQRGNFPDRFSGHQFPNYSSELNVNALLLGDSALYLCASSWTATGLSGYTFGSGTRLTVV.

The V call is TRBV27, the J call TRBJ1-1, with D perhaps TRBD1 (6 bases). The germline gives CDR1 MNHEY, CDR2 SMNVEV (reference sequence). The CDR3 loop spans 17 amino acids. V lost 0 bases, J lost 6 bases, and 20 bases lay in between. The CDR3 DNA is TGTGCCAGCAGTTTATCATTAGGGGTGTGGGGGCTCGCTGAAGCTTTCTTT. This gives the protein CASSLSLGVWGLAEAFF.

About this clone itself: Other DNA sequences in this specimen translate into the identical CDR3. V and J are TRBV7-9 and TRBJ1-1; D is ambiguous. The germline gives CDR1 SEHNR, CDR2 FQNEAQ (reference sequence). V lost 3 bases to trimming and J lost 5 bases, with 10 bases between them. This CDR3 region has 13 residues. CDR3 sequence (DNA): TGTGCCAGCAGCTTCTCTGTCGGGACTGAAGCTTTCTTT. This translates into CASSFSVGTEAFF. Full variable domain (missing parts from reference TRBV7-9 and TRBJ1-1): DTGVSQNPRHKITKRGQNVTFRCDPISEHNRLYWYRQTLGQGPEFLTYFQNEAQLEKSRLLSDRFSAERPKGSFSTLEIQRTEQGDSAMYLCASSFSVGTEAFFGQGTRLTVV.

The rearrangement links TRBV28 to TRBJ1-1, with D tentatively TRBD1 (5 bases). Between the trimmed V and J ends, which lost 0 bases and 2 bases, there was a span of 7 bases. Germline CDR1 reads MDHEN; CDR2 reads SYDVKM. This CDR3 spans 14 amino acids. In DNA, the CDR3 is TGTGCCAGCAGTTTATGGACAGTTAACACTGAAGCTTTCTTT. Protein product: CASSLWTVNTEAFF. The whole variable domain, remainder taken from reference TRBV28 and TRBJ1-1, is DVKVTQSSRYLVKRTGEKVFLECVQDMDHENMFWYRQDPGLGLRLIYFSYDVKMKEKGDIPEGYSVSREKKERFSLILESASTNQTSMYLCASSLWTVNTEAFFGQGTRLTVV.

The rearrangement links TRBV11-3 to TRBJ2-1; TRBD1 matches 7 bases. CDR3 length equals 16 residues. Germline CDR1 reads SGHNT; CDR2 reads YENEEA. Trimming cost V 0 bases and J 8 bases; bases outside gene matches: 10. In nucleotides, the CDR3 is TGTGCCAGCAGCTTAGATGTTGTGACAGGGTTTCATGAGCAGTTCTTC. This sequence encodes CASSLDVVTGFHEQFF. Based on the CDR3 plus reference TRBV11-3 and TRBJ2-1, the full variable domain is EAGVVQSPRYKIIEKKQPVAFWCNPISGHNTLYWYLQNLGQGPELLIRYENEEAVDDSQLPKDRFSAERLKGVDSTLKIQPAELGDSAVYLCASSLDVVTGFHEQFFGPGTRLTVL.

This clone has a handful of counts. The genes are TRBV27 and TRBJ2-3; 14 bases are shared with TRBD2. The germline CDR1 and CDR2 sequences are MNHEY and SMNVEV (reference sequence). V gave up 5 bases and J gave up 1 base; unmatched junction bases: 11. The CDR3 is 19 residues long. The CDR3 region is CASSTTRTSGRWGTDTQYF. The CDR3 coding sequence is TGTGCCAGCAGTACCACCAGGACTAGCGGGAGGTGGGGCACAGATACGCAGTATTTT.

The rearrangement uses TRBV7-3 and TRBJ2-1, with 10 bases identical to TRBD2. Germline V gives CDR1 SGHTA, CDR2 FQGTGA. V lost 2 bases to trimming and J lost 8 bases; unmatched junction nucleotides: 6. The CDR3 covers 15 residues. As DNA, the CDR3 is TGTGCCAGCAGCTTAGGGGCTAGCGGGAGCTATGAGCAGTTCTTC. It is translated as CASSLGASGSYEQFF.

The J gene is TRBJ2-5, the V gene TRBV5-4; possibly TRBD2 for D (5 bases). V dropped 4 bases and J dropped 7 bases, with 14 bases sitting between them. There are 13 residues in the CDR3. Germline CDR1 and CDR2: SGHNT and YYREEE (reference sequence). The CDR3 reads CASSPPGKGTQYF. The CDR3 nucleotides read TGTGCCAGCAGCCCCCCGGGGAAGGGGACCCAGTACTTC.

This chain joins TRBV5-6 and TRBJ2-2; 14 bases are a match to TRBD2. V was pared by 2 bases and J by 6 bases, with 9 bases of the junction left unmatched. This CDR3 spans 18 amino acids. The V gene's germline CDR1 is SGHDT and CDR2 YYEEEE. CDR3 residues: CASSFRGLAGGGSGELFF. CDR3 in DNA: TGTGCCAGCAGCTTCCGCGGACTAGCGGGAGGCGGTTCCGGGGAGCTGTTTTTT.

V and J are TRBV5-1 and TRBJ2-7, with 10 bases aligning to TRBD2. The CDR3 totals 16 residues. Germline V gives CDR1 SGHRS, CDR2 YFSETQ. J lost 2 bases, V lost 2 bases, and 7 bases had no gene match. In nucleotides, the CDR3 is TGCGCCAGCAGCTTAACTAGCGGGACGCGGACCTACGAGCAGTACTTC. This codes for CASSLTSGTRTYEQYF.

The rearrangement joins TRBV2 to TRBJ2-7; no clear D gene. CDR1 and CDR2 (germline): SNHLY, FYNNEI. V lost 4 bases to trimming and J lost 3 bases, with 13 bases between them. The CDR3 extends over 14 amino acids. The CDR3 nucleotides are TGTGCCAGCAGTGGGGAACGGGTCGGCTACGAGCAGTACTTC. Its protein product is CASSGERVGYEQYF.

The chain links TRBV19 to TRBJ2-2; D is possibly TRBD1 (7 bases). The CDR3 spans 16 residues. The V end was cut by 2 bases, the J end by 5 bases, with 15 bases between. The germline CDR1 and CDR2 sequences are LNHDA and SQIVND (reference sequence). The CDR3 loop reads CASSIRSRGRTGELFF. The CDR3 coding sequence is TGTGCCAGTAGTATAAGGTCCAGGGGGAGGACCGGGGAGCTGTTTTTT. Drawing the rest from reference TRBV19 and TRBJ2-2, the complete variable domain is DGGITQSPKYLFRKEGQNVTLSCEQNLNHDAMYWYRQDPGQGLRLIYYSQIVNDFQKGDIAEGYSVSREKKESFPLTVTSAQKNPTAFYLCASSIRSRGRTGELFFGEGSRLTVL.

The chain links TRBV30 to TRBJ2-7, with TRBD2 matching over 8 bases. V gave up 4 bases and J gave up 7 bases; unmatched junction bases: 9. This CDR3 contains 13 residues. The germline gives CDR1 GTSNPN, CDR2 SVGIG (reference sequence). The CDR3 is CAWIRAGVREQYF. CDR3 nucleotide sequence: TGTGCCTGGATTAGAGCGGGAGTGAGAGAGCAGTACTTC.

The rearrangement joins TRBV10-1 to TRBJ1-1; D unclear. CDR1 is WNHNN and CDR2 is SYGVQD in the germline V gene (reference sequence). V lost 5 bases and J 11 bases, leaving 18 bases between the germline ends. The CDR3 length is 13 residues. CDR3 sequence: CASSPSKKLRAFF. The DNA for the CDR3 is TGCGCCAGCAGTCCCTCGAAAAAACTTAGGGCTTTCTTT.

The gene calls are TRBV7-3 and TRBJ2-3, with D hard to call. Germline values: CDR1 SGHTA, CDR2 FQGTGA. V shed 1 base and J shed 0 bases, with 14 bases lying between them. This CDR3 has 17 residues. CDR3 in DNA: TGTGCCAGCAGCTTAAAGGCAGACGGACCGAGCACAGATACGCAGTATTTT. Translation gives CASSLKADGPSTDTQYF.

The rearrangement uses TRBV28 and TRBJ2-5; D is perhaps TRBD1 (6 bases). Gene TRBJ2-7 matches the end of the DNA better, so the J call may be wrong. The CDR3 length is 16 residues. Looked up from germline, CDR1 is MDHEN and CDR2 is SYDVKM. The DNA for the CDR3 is TGTGCCAGCAGTTTAGGGTCAAGACAGGTTTCCTACGAGCAGTACTTC. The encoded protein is CASSLGSRQVSYEQYF.

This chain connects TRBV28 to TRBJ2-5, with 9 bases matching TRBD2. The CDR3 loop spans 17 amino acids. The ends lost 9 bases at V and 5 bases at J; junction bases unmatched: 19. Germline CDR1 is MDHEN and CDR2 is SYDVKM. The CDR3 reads CARTWRTSDRWGETQYF. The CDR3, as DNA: TGTGCCAGAACGTGGCGGACTAGCGACCGATGGGGGGAGACCCAGTACTTC.

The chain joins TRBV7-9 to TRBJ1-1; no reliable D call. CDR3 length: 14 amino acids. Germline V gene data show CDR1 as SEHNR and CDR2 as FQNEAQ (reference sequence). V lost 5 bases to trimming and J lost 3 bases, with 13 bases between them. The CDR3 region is CASSARRADTEAFF. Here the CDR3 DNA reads TGTGCCAGCAGCGCTCGTCGGGCGGACACTGAAGCTTTCTTT.

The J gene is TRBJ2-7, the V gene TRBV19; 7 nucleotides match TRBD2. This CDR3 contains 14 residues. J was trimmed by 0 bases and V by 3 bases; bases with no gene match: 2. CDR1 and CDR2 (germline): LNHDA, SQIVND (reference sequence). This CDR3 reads CASSMGGSSYEQYF. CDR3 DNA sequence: TGTGCCAGTAGTATGGGCGGGAGCTCCTACGAGCAGTACTTC.

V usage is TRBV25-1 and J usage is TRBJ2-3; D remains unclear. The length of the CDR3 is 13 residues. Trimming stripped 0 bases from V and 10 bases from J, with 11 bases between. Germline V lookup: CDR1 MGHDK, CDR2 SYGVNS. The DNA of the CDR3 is TGTGCCAGCAGTGAATATGCAGGCCTGGCGCAGTATTTT. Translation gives CASSEYAGLAQYF.

DNA for the CDR3: TGTGCCTGGTCAGGGGTTACCTACGAGCAGTACTTC. It yields the protein CAWSGVTYEQYF. The rearrangement links TRBV30 to TRBJ2-5; a possible D gene is TRBD1 (6 bases). The DNA end is a closer match to TRBJ2-7, so the J assignment may be wrong. This CDR3 has 12 amino acids. CDR1 and CDR2 (germline): GTSNPN, SVGIG (reference sequence).